The following is a T cell receptor beta chain sequence with its context. This specimen comes from a study of blood T cell repertoires in COVID-19. Overall study context: The study drew acute and convalescent COVID-19 samples from the United States, Italy and Spain. Sources were T cells, B-cell-depleted T cells, or PBMCs; the material itself was cDNA or gDNA.

Source study methods: Amplifying reference gene primers gave estimates of nucleated cell counts. The method was immunoSEQ multiplex PCR; TCRdb's version includes in-frame clones alone and lacks a portion of them. The V and J calls and clone size come from that table; D and trimming were worked out from the DNA. The repertoire holds about 270,000 clones, with roughly 86% as singletons. The CDR3 length is 16 residues. After removal of 5 bases from V and 8 bases from J, the junction contained 12 bases not matched to a gene. Germline CDR1 and CDR2: MDHEN and SYDVKM. The clonotype originates from a middle-aged man with active or convalescent COVID-19. The chain employs TRBV28 and TRBJ1-2, with 12 bases fitting TRBD1. The sequencing input was peripheral blood. In DNA form, the CDR3 reads TGTGCCAGCAGTCTTACCCGGGACAGGGGGCGAAACGGCTACACCTTC. Its translation is CASSLTRDRGRNGYTF.